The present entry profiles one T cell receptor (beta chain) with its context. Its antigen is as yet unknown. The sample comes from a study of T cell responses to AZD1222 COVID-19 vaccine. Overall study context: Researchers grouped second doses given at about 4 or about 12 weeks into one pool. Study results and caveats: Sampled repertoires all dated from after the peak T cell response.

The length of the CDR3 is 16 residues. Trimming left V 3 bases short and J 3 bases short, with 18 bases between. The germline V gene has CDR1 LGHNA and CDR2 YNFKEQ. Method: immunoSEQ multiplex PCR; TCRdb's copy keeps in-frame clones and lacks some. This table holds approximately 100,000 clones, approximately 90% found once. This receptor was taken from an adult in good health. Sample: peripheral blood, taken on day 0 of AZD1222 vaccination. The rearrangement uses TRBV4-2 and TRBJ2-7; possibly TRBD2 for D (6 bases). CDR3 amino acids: CASSQDAGTASYEQYF. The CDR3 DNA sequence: TGTGCCAGCAGCCAGGACGCCGGGACTGCTAGCTACGAGCAGTACTTC.